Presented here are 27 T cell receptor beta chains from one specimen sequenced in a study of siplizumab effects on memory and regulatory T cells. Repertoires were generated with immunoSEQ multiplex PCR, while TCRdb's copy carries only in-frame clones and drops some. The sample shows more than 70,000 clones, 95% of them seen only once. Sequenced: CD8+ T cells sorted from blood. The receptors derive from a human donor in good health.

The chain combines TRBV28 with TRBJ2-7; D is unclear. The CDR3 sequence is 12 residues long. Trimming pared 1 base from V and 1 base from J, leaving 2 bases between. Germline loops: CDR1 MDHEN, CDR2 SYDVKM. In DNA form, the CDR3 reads TGTGCCAGCAGTTTATCTTCCTACGAGCAGTACTTC. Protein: CASSLSSYEQYF.

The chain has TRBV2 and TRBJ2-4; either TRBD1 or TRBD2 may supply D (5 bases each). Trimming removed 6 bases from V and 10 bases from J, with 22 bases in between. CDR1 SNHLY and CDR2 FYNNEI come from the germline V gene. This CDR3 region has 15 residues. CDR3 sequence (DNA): TGTGCCAGCAGAGGACCCCCGGGACGGTGGGATATTCAGTACTTC. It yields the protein CASRGPPGRWDIQYF.

The chain's CDR3 is CASSSTGGGEQYF. The DNA of the CDR3 is TGTGCCAGCAGCTCCACCGGGGGTGGGGAGCAGTACTTC. The chain carries TRBV7-3 and TRBJ2-7; weak D call: TRBD2 (6 bases). V was cut by 4 bases and J by 7 bases, with 14 bases left in between. The CDR3 has 13 residues. Looked up from germline, CDR1 is SGHTA and CDR2 is FQGTGA.

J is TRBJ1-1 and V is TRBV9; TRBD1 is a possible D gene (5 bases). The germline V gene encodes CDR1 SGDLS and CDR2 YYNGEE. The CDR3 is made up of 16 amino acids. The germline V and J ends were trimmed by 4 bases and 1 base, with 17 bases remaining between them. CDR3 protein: CASSTGQAAPNTEAFF. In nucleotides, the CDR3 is TGTGCCAGCAGCACTGGACAAGCTGCACCGAACACTGAAGCTTTCTTT.

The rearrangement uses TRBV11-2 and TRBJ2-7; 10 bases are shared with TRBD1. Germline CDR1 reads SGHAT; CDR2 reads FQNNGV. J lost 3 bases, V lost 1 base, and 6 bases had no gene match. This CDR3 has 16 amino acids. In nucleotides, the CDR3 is TGTGCCAGCAGCTTAGGGCGGGACAGGGGACTCTACGAGCAGTACTTC. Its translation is CASSLGRDRGLYEQYF.

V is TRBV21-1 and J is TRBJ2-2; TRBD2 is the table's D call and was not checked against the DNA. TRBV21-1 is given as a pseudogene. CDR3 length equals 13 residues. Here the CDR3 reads CASSRENTGELFF. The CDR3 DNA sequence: TGTGCCAGCAGCAGAGAGAACACCGGGGAGCTGTTTTTT.

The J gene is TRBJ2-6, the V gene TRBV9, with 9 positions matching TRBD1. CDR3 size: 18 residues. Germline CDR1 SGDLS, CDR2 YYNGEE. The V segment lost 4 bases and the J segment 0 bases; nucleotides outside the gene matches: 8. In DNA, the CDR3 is TGTGCCAGCAGCACCAGGACAGGGGTGGGCTCTGGGGCCAACGTCCTGACTTTC. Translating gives CASSTRTGVGSGANVLTF.

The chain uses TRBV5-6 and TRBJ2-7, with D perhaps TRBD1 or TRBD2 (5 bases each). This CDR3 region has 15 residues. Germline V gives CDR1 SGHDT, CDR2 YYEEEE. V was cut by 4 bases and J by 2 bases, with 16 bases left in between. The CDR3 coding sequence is TGTGCCAGCAGCCCCCCCTGGGACGGTCCCTACGAGCAGTACTTC. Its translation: CASSPPWDGPYEQYF.

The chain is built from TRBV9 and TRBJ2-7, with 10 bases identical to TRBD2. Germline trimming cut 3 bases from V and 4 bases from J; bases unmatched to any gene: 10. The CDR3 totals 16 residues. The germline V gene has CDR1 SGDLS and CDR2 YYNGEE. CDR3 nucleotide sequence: TGTGCCAGCAGCGACAGCGGGACTAGCGCCCGGTACGAGCAGTACTTC. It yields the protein CASSDSGTSARYEQYF.

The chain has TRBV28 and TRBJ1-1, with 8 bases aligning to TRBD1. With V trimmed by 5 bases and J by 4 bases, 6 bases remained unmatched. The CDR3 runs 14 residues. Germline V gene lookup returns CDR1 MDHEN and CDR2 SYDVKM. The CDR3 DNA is TGTGCCAGCAGTCCAGGGGGCGAGGGCACTGAAGCTTTCTTT. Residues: CASSPGGEGTEAFF.

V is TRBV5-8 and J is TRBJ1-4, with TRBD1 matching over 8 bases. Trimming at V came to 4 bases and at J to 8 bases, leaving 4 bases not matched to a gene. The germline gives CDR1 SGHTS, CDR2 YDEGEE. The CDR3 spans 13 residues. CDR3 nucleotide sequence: TGTGCCAGCAGCCAGGGGGCGGGGGAAAAACTGTTTTTT. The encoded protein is CASSQGAGEKLFF.

In DNA form, the CDR3 reads TGTGCCAGCAGTTTGAACAGGGCCAGCAATCAGCCCCAGCATTTT. Amino acids: CASSLNRASNQPQHF. This sequence joins TRBV27 and TRBJ1-5, with D possibly being TRBD1 (6 bases). Germline CDR1 and CDR2: MNHEY and SMNVEV (reference sequence). The CDR3 loop spans 15 amino acids. Between the trimmed V and J ends, which lost 3 bases and 1 base, there was a span of 10 bases.

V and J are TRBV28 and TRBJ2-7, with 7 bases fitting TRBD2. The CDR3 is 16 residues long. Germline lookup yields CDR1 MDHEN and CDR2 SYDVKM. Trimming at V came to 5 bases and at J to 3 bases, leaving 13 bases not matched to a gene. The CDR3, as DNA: TGTGCCAGCAGTCACCGAGTACGGGAGGTTTTCTACGAGCAGTACTTC. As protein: CASSHRVREVFYEQYF.

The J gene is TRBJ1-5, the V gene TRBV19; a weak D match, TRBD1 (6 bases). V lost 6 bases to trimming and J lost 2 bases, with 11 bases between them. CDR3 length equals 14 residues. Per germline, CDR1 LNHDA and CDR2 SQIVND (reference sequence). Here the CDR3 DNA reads TGTGCCAGTAGCCAAGGGGGTGGCAATCAGCCCCAGCATTTT. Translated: CASSQGGGNQPQHF.

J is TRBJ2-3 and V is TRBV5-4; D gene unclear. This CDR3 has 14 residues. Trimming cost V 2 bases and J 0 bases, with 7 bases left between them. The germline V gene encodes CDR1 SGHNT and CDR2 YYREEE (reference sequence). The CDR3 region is CASSFYSSTDTQYF. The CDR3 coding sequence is TGTGCCAGCAGCTTTTACAGTAGCACAGATACGCAGTATTTT.

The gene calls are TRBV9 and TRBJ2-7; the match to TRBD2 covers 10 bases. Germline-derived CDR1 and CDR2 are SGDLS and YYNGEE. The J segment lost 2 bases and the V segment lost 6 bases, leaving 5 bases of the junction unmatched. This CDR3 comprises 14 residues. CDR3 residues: CASTPSGSAYEQYF. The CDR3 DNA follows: TGTGCCAGCACCCCTAGCGGGAGCGCCTACGAGCAGTACTTC.

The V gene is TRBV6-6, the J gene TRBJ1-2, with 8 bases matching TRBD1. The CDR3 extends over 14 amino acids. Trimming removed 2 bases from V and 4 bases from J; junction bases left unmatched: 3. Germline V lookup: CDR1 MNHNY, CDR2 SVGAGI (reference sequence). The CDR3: CASSYAGQAYGYTF. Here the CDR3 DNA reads TGTGCCAGCAGTTACGCGGGACAGGCCTATGGCTACACCTTC.

CDR3 residues: CSVVPMRGQETQYF. Here the CDR3 DNA reads TGCAGCGTAGTACCGATGAGGGGGCAAGAGACCCAGTACTTC. The rearrangement uses TRBV29-1 and TRBJ2-5; possible D gene TRBD1, 6 bases. The CDR3 runs to 14 residues. V was pared by 6 bases and J by 2 bases, with 16 bases between. CDR1 SQVTM and CDR2 ANQGSEA come from the germline V gene.

CDR3 residues: CASSLFQRAGNEQFF. In DNA form, the CDR3 reads TGTGCCAGCAGTTTATTCCAGCGGGCGGGCAATGAGCAGTTCTTC. This chain links TRBV28 with TRBJ2-1, with D possibly matching TRBD2 (6 bases). This CDR3 is 15 amino acids long. Germline V gives CDR1 MDHEN, CDR2 SYDVKM. The ends were cut back, 1 base at V and 6 bases at J, with 13 bases in the middle.

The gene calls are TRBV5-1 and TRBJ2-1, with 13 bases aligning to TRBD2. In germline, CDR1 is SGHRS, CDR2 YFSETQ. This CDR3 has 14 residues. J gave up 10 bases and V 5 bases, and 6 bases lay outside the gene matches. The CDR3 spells CASRRLAGGREQFF. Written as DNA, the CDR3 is TGCGCCAGCAGAAGACTAGCGGGAGGCAGAGAGCAGTTCTTC.

CDR3 sequence (DNA): TGTGCCAGCAGTGGGGGCCGGGACAGGGCCGACTATGGCTACACCTTC. Its translation is CASSGGRDRADYGYTF. J is TRBJ1-2 and V is TRBV27; TRBD1 aligns across 9 bases. Germline loops: CDR1 MNHEY, CDR2 SMNVEV (reference sequence). V dropped 5 bases and J dropped 3; count of bases not matched to a gene: 10. The CDR3 contains 16 residues.

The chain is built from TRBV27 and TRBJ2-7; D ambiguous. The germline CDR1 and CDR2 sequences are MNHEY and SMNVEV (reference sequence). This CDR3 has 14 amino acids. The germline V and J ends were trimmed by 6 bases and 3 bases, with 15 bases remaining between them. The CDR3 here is CASRPTLRDYEQYF. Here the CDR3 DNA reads TGTGCCAGCAGACCTACTCTCCGAGACTACGAGCAGTACTTC.

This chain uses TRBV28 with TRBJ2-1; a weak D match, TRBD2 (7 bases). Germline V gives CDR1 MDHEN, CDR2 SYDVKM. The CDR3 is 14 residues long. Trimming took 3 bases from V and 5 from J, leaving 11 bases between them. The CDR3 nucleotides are TGTGCCAGCAGTTTGGGGGCGGGAGACAATGAGCAGTTCTTC. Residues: CASSLGAGDNEQFF.

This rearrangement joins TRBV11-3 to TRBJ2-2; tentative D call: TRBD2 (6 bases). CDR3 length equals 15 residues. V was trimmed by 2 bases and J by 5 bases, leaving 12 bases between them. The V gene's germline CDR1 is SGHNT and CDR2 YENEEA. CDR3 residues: CASSLTSRRTGELFF. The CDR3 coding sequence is TGTGCCAGCAGCTTAACTAGCCGAAGAACCGGGGAGCTGTTTTTT.

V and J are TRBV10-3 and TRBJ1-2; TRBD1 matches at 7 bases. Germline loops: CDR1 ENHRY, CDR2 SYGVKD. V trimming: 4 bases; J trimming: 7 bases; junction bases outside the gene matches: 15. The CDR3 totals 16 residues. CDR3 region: CAISGPEGEGAAGYTF. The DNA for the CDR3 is TGTGCCATCAGTGGACCTGAAGGGGAGGGGGCGGCTGGCTACACCTTC.

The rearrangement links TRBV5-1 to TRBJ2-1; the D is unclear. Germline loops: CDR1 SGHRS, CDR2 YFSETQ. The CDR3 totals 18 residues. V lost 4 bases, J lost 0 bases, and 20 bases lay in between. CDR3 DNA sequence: TGCGCCAGCAGCGAGGCAGGCCCAGACGAAAGCTCCTACAATGAGCAGTTCTTC. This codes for CASSEAGPDESSYNEQFF. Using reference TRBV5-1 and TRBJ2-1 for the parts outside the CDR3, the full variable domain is KAGVTQTPRYLIKTRGQQVTLSCSPISGHRSVSWYQQTPGQGLQFLFEYFSETQRNKGNFPGRFSGRQFSNSRSEMNVSTLELGDSALYLCASSEAGPDESSYNEQFFGPGTRLTVL.

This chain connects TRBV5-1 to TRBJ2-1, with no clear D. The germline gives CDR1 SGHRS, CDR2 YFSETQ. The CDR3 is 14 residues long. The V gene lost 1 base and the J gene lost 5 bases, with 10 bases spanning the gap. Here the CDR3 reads CASSLSGSHNEQFF. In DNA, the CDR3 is TGCGCCAGCAGCTTGTCAGGTAGCCACAATGAGCAGTTCTTC.